The 30 T cell receptor beta chains listed next were all sequenced from one sample in a study of identical twins. Using its own MiXCR run on the 5' RACE reads, TCRdb lists one record per CDR3 protein. This table holds some 710,000 distinct CDR3 sequences, roughly 6% found once. Source material: naive T cells sorted from blood. Source of these receptors: a man aged 18 to 30 in good health.

V is TRBV10-2 and J is TRBJ2-1, with 13 bases matching TRBD2. The CDR3 totals 17 residues. Looked up from germline, CDR1 is WSHSY and CDR2 is SAAADI. Unmatched junction bases numbered 13, after V lost 7 bases and J lost 7 bases. The CDR3 nucleotides read TGCGCCAGCAAAACGGGACTAGCGGGACGTGAGAGAAATGAGCAGTTCTTC. Translated, it gives CASKTGLAGRERNEQFF.

The chain couples TRBV11-2 to TRBJ2-7; D perhaps matches TRBD2 (5 bases). From germline, CDR1 is SGHAT and CDR2 FQNNGV. This CDR3 spans 14 amino acids. V was cut by 2 bases and J by 1 base, with 9 bases left in between. For the CDR3, the DNA is TGTGCCAGCAGCTTAACCCGGGATTCCTACGAGCAGTACGTC. This translates into CASSLTRDSYEQYV.

This clonotype appeared many times. V and J are TRBV29-1 and TRBJ2-3; 8 bases match TRBD2. Trimming removed 2 bases from V and 6 bases from J; junction bases left unmatched: 7. CDR1 is SQVTM, CDR2 ANQGSEA, per germline. The CDR3 is 14 amino acids. The CDR3 DNA sequence: TGCAGCGTTGAATTTCGGGAGGGATTTGATACGCAGTATTTT. This translates into CSVEFREGFDTQYF.

Remarks on this clonotype: This may come from a read error, since a much larger clone is one base off. The rearrangement joins TRBV28 to TRBJ2-3, with 7 bases lining up with TRBD1. V lost 6 bases, J lost 4 bases, and 13 bases stayed unmatched. This CDR3 is 16 amino acids long. Looked up from germline, CDR1 is MDHEN and CDR2 is SYDVKM. CDR3 coding DNA: TGTGCCAGCAGCCGTACAGGGGACGCCCCATCAGATACGCAGTATTTT. Its translation: CASSRTGDAPSDTQYF.

This clonotype was recorded at least ten times. V is TRBV5-1 and J is TRBJ2-2; D unclear. CDR3 length equals 19 residues. CDR1 and CDR2 from the germline V gene are SGHRS and YFSETQ. V shed 0 bases and J shed 0 bases, with 18 bases lying between them. CDR3 region: CASSLDPPATGSNTGELFF. DNA for the CDR3: TGCGCCAGCAGCTTGGATCCCCCCGCGACCGGGTCGAACACCGGGGAGCTGTTTTTT.

A note on this clonotype: At one boundary the junction diverges from the germline segment, which might be a read error. The gene calls are TRBV7-9 and TRBJ2-3, with no clear D. Germline V gene sequence: CDR1 SEHNR, CDR2 FQNEAQ (reference sequence). This CDR3 has 12 residues. DNA for the CDR3: TGTGTCAGCACGCGTTCCACAGATACGCAGTATTTT. Translation: CVSTRSTDTQYF.

The chain carries TRBV7-2 and TRBJ2-1; 8 bases line up with TRBD1. J gave up 6 bases and V 1 base, and 2 bases lay outside the gene matches. CDR3 size: 14 residues. Germline assignment: CDR1 SGHTA and CDR2 FQGNSA. The CDR3 here is CASSLVGQGNEQFF. DNA of the CDR3: TGTGCCAGCAGCTTAGTTGGACAGGGCAATGAGCAGTTCTTC.

This clonotype was found many times. Here the CDR3 reads CASSLLEVKLFF. The DNA for the CDR3 is TGCGCCAGCAGCCTGCTTGAAGTAAAACTGTTTTTT. This chain joins TRBV5-1 and TRBJ1-4; D is unresolved. V was cut by 4 bases and J by 10 bases, with 11 bases left in between. CDR3 size: 12 residues. CDR1 is SGHRS and CDR2 is YFSETQ in the germline V gene.

The V gene is TRBV5-1, the J gene TRBJ2-2, with D tentatively TRBD2 (6 bases). CDR3 length: 18 residues. Trimming removed 1 base from V and 0 bases from J, with 16 bases in between. Germline loops: CDR1 SGHRS, CDR2 YFSETQ. CDR3 in DNA: TGCGCCAGCAGCTTGAGGGCGGGAAACTACGCGAACACCGGGGAGCTGTTTTTT. Translated: CASSLRAGNYANTGELFF.

This clonotype was found many times. The chain links TRBV6-5 to TRBJ2-1; the D gene is possibly TRBD1 (6 bases). V shed 6 bases and J shed 14 bases, with 17 bases lying between them. Germline V gives CDR1 MNHEY, CDR2 SVGAGI. The CDR3 consists of 12 residues. Here the CDR3 reads CASSQPGEGEFF. The CDR3 DNA is TGTGCCAGCAGCCAGCCAGGGGAAGGAGAGTTCTTC.

This clonotype was observed at least ten times. V gene TRBV20-1 combines with J gene TRBJ2-1, with 7 nucleotides matching TRBD2. The ends lost 1 base at V and 7 bases at J; junction bases unmatched: 4. The CDR3 length is 13 residues. CDR1 is DFQATT, CDR2 SNEGSKA, per germline (reference sequence). CDR3 bases: TGCAGTGCTAGAGCCCTAGCGGTGAATGAGCAGTTCTTC. Protein sequence: CSARALAVNEQFF.

This clonotype was recorded at least ten times. This rearrangement joins TRBV6-1 to TRBJ2-1; 8 nucleotides agree with TRBD1. J was trimmed by 5 bases and V by 6 bases; bases with no gene match: 9. The CDR3 runs 15 residues. The germline V gene encodes CDR1 MNHNS and CDR2 SASEGT. The CDR3 sequence: CASRPWTGSDNEQFF. Written as DNA, the CDR3 is TGTGCCAGCAGACCATGGACAGGGTCTGACAATGAGCAGTTCTTC.

The sample holds a few counts of this clonotype. The chain has TRBV29-1 and TRBJ2-1; 13 bases align to TRBD2. The CDR3 sequence is 14 residues long. The germline V gene encodes CDR1 SQVTM and CDR2 ANQGSEA. V trimming: 7 bases; J trimming: 4 bases; junction bases outside the gene matches: 4. CDR3 sequence reads: CSGVGLAGYNEQFF. The DNA for the CDR3 is TGCAGCGGGGTGGGACTAGCGGGATACAATGAGCAGTTCTTC.

This clonotype was seen many times. The chain is built from TRBV2 and TRBJ2-1; D possibly uses TRBD1 or TRBD2 (6 bases each). Between the trimmed V and J ends, which lost 9 bases and 9 bases, there was a span of 27 bases. This CDR3 has 16 residues. Germline loops: CDR1 SNHLY, CDR2 FYNNEI. The CDR3 loop reads CARTEDTAGQIGEQFF. The CDR3 region has the DNA TGTGCCAGAACCGAAGATACGGCGGGACAAATCGGTGAGCAGTTCTTC.

This clonotype was picked up many times. V is TRBV28 and J is TRBJ1-1, with unresolved D. The CDR3 is made up of 13 amino acids. V lost 5 bases to trimming and J lost 1 base, with 8 bases between them. Germline CDR1 and CDR2: MDHEN and SYDVKM. The CDR3 coding sequence is TGTGCCAGCAGTCCCTACAAGAACACTGAAGCTTTCTTT. This translates into CASSPYKNTEAFF.

V is TRBV6-2 or TRBV6-3 and J is TRBJ2-1, with 8 bases aligning to TRBD2. The V gene end was trimmed by 7 bases and the J gene end by 6 bases; junction bases not matched to a gene: 11. This CDR3 is built from 15 residues. Germline CDR1 and CDR2: MNHEY and SVGEGT. This CDR3 is CASTDVSGSGNEQFF. The CDR3 DNA follows: TGTGCCAGCACGGACGTGAGCGGGAGCGGCAATGAGCAGTTCTTC.

This clonotype was seen only once. CDR3 amino acids: CASSALGGGYNEQFF. CDR3 sequence (DNA): TGTGCCAGCAGTGCTCTGGGCGGAGGGTACAATGAGCAGTTCTTC. The V and J genes are TRBV2 and TRBJ2-1, with D tentatively TRBD2 (6 bases). The CDR3 runs to 15 residues. Trimming took off 4 bases at V and 4 bases at J, with 14 bases between the two ends. The germline gives CDR1 SNHLY, CDR2 FYNNEI.

The chain recombines TRBV15 with TRBJ2-7; D unresolved. V gave up 0 bases and J gave up 6 bases, with 15 bases separating them. CDR1 LNHNV and CDR2 YYDKDF come from the germline V gene (reference sequence). This CDR3 comprises 15 residues. The CDR3 DNA reads as TGTGCCACCAGCAGAGATATCGACAATTTCAGCGAGCAGTACTTC. Translation gives CATSRDIDNFSEQYF.

This clonotype showed up just a few times. The chain couples TRBV6-4 to TRBJ2-3; maybe TRBD2 (5 bases). The CDR3 contains 15 residues. The germline V and J ends were trimmed by 4 bases and 2 bases, with 13 bases remaining between them. Germline assignment: CDR1 MRHNA and CDR2 SNTAGT. CDR3 sequence: CASSVIAGYTDTQYF. Here the CDR3 DNA reads TGTGCCAGCAGTGTAATTGCGGGCTACACAGATACGCAGTATTTT.

The chain links TRBV30 to TRBJ1-4; no reliable D call. V was clipped by 1 base and J by 2 bases, with 11 bases between them. Germline V CDR1 and CDR2: GTSNPN, SVGIG (reference sequence). This CDR3 contains 15 residues. As DNA, the CDR3 is TGTGCCTGGAGTGACGCAATGAATACTAATGAAAAACTGTTTTTT. This translates into CAWSDAMNTNEKLFF.

The sample holds many counts of this clonotype. This sequence joins TRBV5-1 and TRBJ2-1; 7 nucleotides align to TRBD1. CDR1 and CDR2 from the germline V gene are SGHRS and YFSETQ. Trimming removed 3 bases from V and 0 bases from J; junction bases left unmatched: 6. This CDR3 contains 16 residues. The CDR3 region is CASSWDSFSSYNEQFF. The CDR3 bases are TGCGCCAGCAGCTGGGACAGTTTCAGCTCCTACAATGAGCAGTTCTTC.

The chain links TRBV11-2 to TRBJ1-2; D perhaps matches TRBD1 (6 bases). Germline CDR1 is SGHAT and CDR2 is FQNNGV. Trimming removed 11 bases from V and 2 bases from J, with 30 bases in between. The CDR3 runs to 18 residues. As DNA, the CDR3 is TGTGCCTGCGGGTTTACGTCCACAGGGATGTCCATAAACTATGGCTACACCTTC. It yields the protein CACGFTSTGMSINYGYTF.

V usage is TRBV19 and J usage is TRBJ2-1; D is unclear. In germline, CDR1 is LNHDA, CDR2 SQIVND (reference sequence). The V end was cut by 1 base, the J end by 2 bases, with 9 bases between. The CDR3 runs to 15 residues. The CDR3 nucleotides read TGTGCCAGTAGTATAGCGGATCCTACCTACAATGAGCAGTTCTTC. Translated: CASSIADPTYNEQFF.

Ten or more counts support this clonotype. This chain uses TRBV5-1 with TRBJ1-1, with 8 bases aligning to TRBD1. CDR3 size: 15 residues. CDR1 is SGHRS and CDR2 is YFSETQ in the germline V gene. Trimming at V came to 2 bases and at J to 4 bases, leaving 7 bases not matched to a gene. CDR3 amino acids: CASSFQGAGGTEAFF. The CDR3 DNA reads as TGCGCCAGCAGCTTTCAGGGGGCGGGGGGCACTGAAGCTTTCTTT.

This clonotype was seen more than once but under ten times. The V and J genes are TRBV2 and TRBJ2-1, with a weak D call TRBD1 (5 bases). The V and J ends lost 2 bases and 3 bases respectively, with 11 bases between them. The CDR3 runs to 15 residues. In germline, CDR1 is SNHLY, CDR2 FYNNEI. Written as DNA, the CDR3 is TGTGCCAGCAGTGAAACGACAGAAGTCTACAATGAGCAGTTCTTC. This sequence encodes CASSETTEVYNEQFF.

This clonotype was observed a few times. The chain has TRBV21-1 and TRBJ2-7. TRBV21-1 is given as a pseudogene. The CDR3 contains 14 residues. The CDR3 coding sequence is TGTGCCAACAGACAACCCCAGGCCAACTACGAGCAGTACGTC. It specifies CANRQPQANYEQYV.

Many counts were recorded for this clonotype. V gene TRBV29-1 combines with J gene TRBJ2-1; TRBD2 agrees at 7 bases. The CDR3 is 15 residues long. The V and J ends lost 2 bases and 9 bases, in that order; junction bases with no gene match: 13. The germline gives CDR1 SQVTM, CDR2 ANQGSEA. The CDR3 sequence: CSVEFRLAETREQFF. The CDR3 nucleotides read TGCAGCGTTGAATTTCGGCTAGCGGAAACCCGTGAGCAGTTCTTC.

This clonotype was counted at least ten times. The V gene is TRBV7-9, the J gene TRBJ2-1, with D possibly matching TRBD2 (6 bases). In germline, CDR1 is SEHNR, CDR2 FQNEAQ (reference sequence). The CDR3 loop spans 16 amino acids. Trimming took off 3 bases at V and 6 bases at J, with 18 bases between the two ends. DNA for the CDR3: TGTGCCAGCAGCTTCGGTGTGGGGGAGGCCTCCAATGAGCAGTTCTTC. This codes for CASSFGVGEASNEQFF.

This clonotype was seen many times. The rearrangement uses TRBV4-1 and TRBJ2-4; D unresolved. The CDR3 is 14 amino acids. V was shortened by 3 bases and J by 8 bases, with 14 bases between the two germline ends. Germline V gives CDR1 MGHRA, CDR2 YSYEKL. CDR3 protein: CASSHRSPADIQYF. The CDR3 coding sequence is TGCGCCAGCAGCCACAGGTCCCCGGCGGACATTCAGTACTTC.

This clonotype was detected many times. J is TRBJ2-1 and V is TRBV10-3; 12 positions match TRBD2. With 3 bases clipped from V and 3 bases from J, the junction kept 3 bases outside the gene matches. The CDR3 runs 16 residues. Germline CDR1 ENHRY, CDR2 SYGVKD. CDR3 protein: CAISERLAGDYNEQFF. CDR3 in DNA: TGTGCCATCAGTGAACGACTAGCGGGAGACTACAATGAGCAGTTCTTC.